These 26 T cell receptor beta chains were sequenced from one sample in a study of CD4 T cells in relation to SARS-CoV-2 and coronaviruses. Unexposed donor CD4+ T cells date from 2011-2018, before the COVID-19 pandemic. The cells were cultured for about ten days before CD4+ T cells were isolated. These receptors are not linked to any known antigen. This table comes from immunoSEQ multiplex PCR, and its TCRdb copy is limited to in-frame clones, with some not included. The data show about 29,000 clones, roughly 80% seen once. The sample comprised CD4+ T cells from PBMCs, cultured in vitro. The receptor set was obtained from a human donor in good health.

V gene TRBV21-1 combines with J gene TRBJ2-1; TRBD1 is taken as the D call from the table, unchecked against the DNA. TRBV21-1 is designated a pseudogene. The CDR3 length is 13 residues. This CDR3 reads CASSSTGGAEQFF. For the CDR3, the DNA is TGTGCCAGCAGCAGTACAGGGGGCGCTGAGCAGTTCTTC.

The chain links TRBV7-6 to TRBJ2-1, with TRBD1 matching over 10 bases. In germline, CDR1 is SGHVS, CDR2 FNYEAQ. V lost 3 bases and J lost 0; bases outside the gene matches: 2. There are 16 residues in the CDR3. CDR3 residues: CASSLTGGDSYNEQFF. The CDR3 DNA reads as TGTGCCAGCAGCTTGACAGGGGGCGACTCCTACAATGAGCAGTTCTTC. Based on the CDR3 plus reference TRBV7-6 and TRBJ2-1, the full variable domain is GAGVSQSPRYKVTKRGQDVALRCDPISGHVSLYWYRQALGQGPEFLTYFNYEAQQDKSGLPNDRFSAERPEGSISTLTIQRTEQRDSAMYRCASSLTGGDSYNEQFFGPGTRLTVL.

The chain has TRBV5-6 and TRBJ2-1; D remains unclear. Germline CDR1 and CDR2: SGHDT and YYEEEE. This CDR3 region has 16 residues. V lost 0 bases, J lost 3 bases, and 13 bases lay in between. The CDR3 coding sequence is TGTGCCAGCAGCTTGGCCGTGCAGATACTCTACAATGAGCAGTTCTTC. As protein: CASSLAVQILYNEQFF.

The chain has TRBV6-2 or TRBV6-3 and TRBJ2-7; tentative D call: TRBD2 (5 bases). Germline V lookup: CDR1 MNHEY, CDR2 SVGEGT. This CDR3 comprises 14 residues. V dropped 5 bases and J dropped 0 bases, with 11 bases sitting between them. DNA for the CDR3: TGTGCCAGCAGTAGGGAGAGAAGCTCCTACGAGCAGTACTTC. Its translation: CASSRERSSYEQYF.

This chain uses TRBV20-1 with TRBJ2-3; no reliable D call. Trimming removed 3 bases at V and 1 base at J, with 11 bases between. This CDR3 region has 14 residues. CDR1 is DFQATT, CDR2 SNEGSKA, per germline (reference sequence). The CDR3 DNA reads TGCAGTGCTAGTAACCCCCTGGGCACAGATACGCAGTATTTT. It is translated as CSASNPLGTDTQYF.

This clone showed up just once. The chain uses TRBV6-5 and TRBJ2-3, with TRBD2 matching 10 bases. The germline CDR1 and CDR2 sequences are MNHEY and SVGAGI. The CDR3 spans 15 residues. V dropped 6 bases and J dropped 7; count of bases not matched to a gene: 10. The CDR3 loop is CASSPGTSATYTQYF. The CDR3 nucleotides read TGTGCCAGCAGCCCCGGGACTAGCGCGACTTATACGCAGTATTTT.

Within the sample, this clone is medium-sized. The V and J genes are TRBV19 and TRBJ1-4; the D is unclear. Germline V gene lookup returns CDR1 LNHDA and CDR2 SQIVND (reference sequence). CDR3 size: 12 residues. V lost 10 bases and J lost 7, with 13 bases in between. CDR3 nucleotides: TGTGCCACAGGATGGGTTGGTGAAAAACTGTTTTTT. This gives the protein CATGWVGEKLFF.

The chain employs TRBV18 and TRBJ2-2, with 8 bases matching TRBD1. CDR3 length: 16 amino acids. Germline assignment: CDR1 KGHSH and CDR2 LQKENI. V was clipped by 4 bases and J by 1 base; unmatched bases: 5. Written as DNA, the CDR3 is TGTGCCAGCTCACGGGAGACAGGGGTGAACACCGGGGAGCTGTTTTTT. It is translated as CASSRETGVNTGELFF.

The J gene is TRBJ1-1, the V gene TRBV21-1. TRBV21-1 has pseudogene status. The CDR3 has 15 residues. CDR3 loop: CASSSSGGANTEAFF. CDR3 coding DNA: TGTGCCAGCAGCTCGAGCGGGGGCGCGAACACTGAAGCTTTCTTT.

The chain combines TRBV7-2 with TRBJ2-1; D is unresolved. Looked up from germline, CDR1 is SGHTA and CDR2 is FQGNSA. V dropped 3 bases and J dropped 0 bases, with 6 bases sitting between them. The CDR3 loop spans 14 amino acids. CDR3 DNA sequence: TGTGCCAGCAGCTTGAGGCTCTCCTACAATGAGCAGTTCTTC. Protein: CASSLRLSYNEQFF.

V is TRBV2 and J is TRBJ2-3; 7 bases match TRBD1. The V gene end was trimmed by 6 bases and the J gene end by 2 bases; junction bases not matched to a gene: 5. This CDR3 contains 14 residues. CDR1 is SNHLY, CDR2 FYNNEI, per germline. In DNA, the CDR3 is TGTGCCAGCAGGCCCGGGACAGTCACAGATACGCAGTATTTT. The encoded protein is CASRPGTVTDTQYF.

The chain carries TRBV6-6 and TRBJ2-3; D ambiguous. The V end lost 4 bases, the J end lost 2 bases, and 10 bases lay between the germline ends. The CDR3 has 14 amino acids. CDR1 is MNHNY and CDR2 is SVGAGI in the germline V gene (reference sequence). CDR3 amino acids: CASSLRHPTDTQYF. In DNA, the CDR3 is TGTGCCAGCAGTTTACGACATCCCACAGATACGCAGTATTTT.

The rearrangement uses TRBV6-2 or TRBV6-3 and TRBJ2-5, with D perhaps TRBD2 (5 bases). The CDR3 has 14 residues. Germline loops: CDR1 MNHEY, CDR2 SVGEGT. V was shortened by 4 bases and J by 7 bases, with 16 bases between the two germline ends. DNA for the CDR3: TGTGCCAGCAGTTCCACCCTAGCAGCCCCGACCCAGTACTTC. As protein: CASSSTLAAPTQYF.

J is TRBJ2-3 and V is TRBV30, with 8 positions matching TRBD1. Trimming took 4 bases from V and 3 from J; bases not matched to a gene: 6. Germline V gene lookup returns CDR1 GTSNPN and CDR2 SVGIG (reference sequence). The CDR3 is made up of 14 amino acids. The CDR3 spells CAWTPGTGTDTQYF. DNA of the CDR3: TGTGCCTGGACGCCCGGGACAGGAACAGATACGCAGTATTTT.

The chain employs TRBV10-2 and TRBJ2-1; unclear D gene. V was pared by 7 bases and J by 0 bases, with 10 bases between. Germline V gene data show CDR1 as WSHSY and CDR2 as SAAADI. CDR3 length: 14 amino acids. CDR3 sequence: CASTGQSSYNEQFF. CDR3 bases: TGCGCCAGCACCGGGCAGAGCTCCTACAATGAGCAGTTCTTC.

This chain links TRBV28 with TRBJ1-6; D uncertain. Trimming removed 5 bases at V and 4 bases at J, with 12 bases between. CDR3 length: 15 residues. Germline values: CDR1 MDHEN, CDR2 SYDVKM. The CDR3 loop reads CASSVRTAYNSPLHF. The CDR3 region has the DNA TGTGCCAGCAGTGTACGGACGGCTTATAATTCACCCCTCCACTTT. Full variable domain (rest looked up from reference TRBV28 and TRBJ1-6): DVKVTQSSRYLVKRTGEKVFLECVQDMDHENMFWYRQDPGLGLRLIYFSYDVKMKEKGDIPEGYSVSREKKERFSLILESASTNQTSMYLCASSVRTAYNSPLHFGNGTRLTVT.

The chain employs TRBV19 and TRBJ1-5; no definite D call. CDR3 length: 15 amino acids. The V end was cut by 3 bases, the J end by 0 bases, with 9 bases between. Germline CDR1 reads LNHDA; CDR2 reads SQIVND (reference sequence). The CDR3 sequence: CASSINQNSNQPQHF. CDR3 DNA sequence: TGTGCCAGTAGTATTAATCAGAATAGCAATCAGCCCCAGCATTTT.

The CDR3 DNA reads TGCAGCGTCCTCCCTAGCTCCTACGAGCAGTACTTC. Encoded protein: CSVLPSSYEQYF. The genes are TRBV29-1 and TRBJ2-7; D uncertain. Per germline, CDR1 SQVTM and CDR2 ANQGSEA. CDR3 length: 12 amino acids. The V gene lost 6 bases and the J gene lost 0 bases, with 9 bases spanning the gap.

This clone was picked up one time. V and J are TRBV3-1 (or the pseudogene TRBV3-2) and TRBJ1-2; the D gene is possibly TRBD1 (5 bases). The V gene's germline CDR1 is LGHDT and CDR2 YNNKEL (reference sequence). V was clipped by 3 bases and J by 7 bases, with 18 bases between them. There are 15 residues in the CDR3. CDR3 bases: TGTGCCAGCAGCCAGACCTCAGGGACGGGTGGTGGCTACACCTTC. Protein: CASSQTSGTGGGYTF.

This clone was recorded once. This chain connects TRBV3-1 (or the pseudogene TRBV3-2) to TRBJ1-1, with D tentatively TRBD1 (6 bases). Germline V lookup: CDR1 LGHDT, CDR2 YNNKEL (reference sequence). There are 15 residues in the CDR3. Trimming cost V 6 bases and J 2 bases, with 16 bases left between them. In DNA form, the CDR3 reads TGTGCCAGCAGACCTTTCTGGGACACCAACACTGAAGCTTTCTTT. The encoded protein is CASRPFWDTNTEAFF.

This chain joins TRBV4-3 and TRBJ2-7, with D possibly TRBD1 on 7 matching bases. Trimming shortened V by 2 bases and J by 7 bases, and 12 bases separated the two germline ends. The CDR3 is made up of 13 amino acids. The germline gives CDR1 LGHNA, CDR2 YSLEER. The CDR3 loop is CASSQIQGGEQYF. CDR3 DNA sequence: TGCGCCAGCAGCCAAATCCAGGGGGGTGAGCAGTACTTC.

The V and J genes are TRBV7-2 and TRBJ2-3, with 8 bases aligning to TRBD1. Germline-derived CDR1 and CDR2 are SGHTA and FQGNSA. The CDR3 is 13 amino acids. The V segment lost 3 bases and the J segment 4 bases; nucleotides outside the gene matches: 0. As DNA, the CDR3 is TGTGCCAGCAGCTTGGACAGGGCAGATACGCAGTATTTT. Translating gives CASSLDRADTQYF.

The chain recombines TRBV7-2 with TRBJ2-1; D is possibly TRBD2 (5 bases). In germline, CDR1 is SGHTA, CDR2 FQGNSA. V lost 1 base and J lost 6, with 10 bases in between. CDR3 size: 14 residues. The CDR3 DNA is TGTGCCAGCAGCTTAGGAGGGCTCTCCAATGAGCAGTTCTTC. Translating it yields CASSLGGLSNEQFF.

The V and J genes are TRBV7-9 and TRBJ1-1; D remains ambiguous. This CDR3 spans 15 amino acids. The V gene's germline CDR1 is SEHNR and CDR2 FQNEAQ (reference sequence). V lost 1 base to trimming and J lost 2 bases, with 11 bases between them. The CDR3 DNA follows: TGTGCCAGCAGCTTAGTCGGGTCCGCCAACACTGAAGCTTTCTTT. As protein: CASSLVGSANTEAFF.

V usage is TRBV7-2 and J usage is TRBJ2-7, with D uncertain. This CDR3 region has 15 residues. Germline CDR1 and CDR2: SGHTA and FQGNSA. V dropped 1 base and J dropped 2 bases, with 12 bases sitting between them. The CDR3: CASSLDLASTYEQYF. The CDR3 region has the DNA TGTGCCAGCAGCTTAGATCTCGCCAGCACCTACGAGCAGTACTTC. The variable domain in full, with the rest retrieved from reference TRBV7-2 and TRBJ2-7, is GAGVSQSPSNKVTEKGKDVELRCDPISGHTALYWYRQSLGQGLEFLIYFQGNSAPDKSGLPSDRFSAERTGGSVSTLTIQRTQQEDSAVYLCASSLDLASTYEQYFGPGTRLTVT.

This clone was seen a few times. The chain recombines TRBV10-1 with TRBJ2-5; the D is unclear. With 3 bases removed from V and 4 bases from J, the gap between germline ends came to 3 bases. The germline CDR1 and CDR2 sequences are WNHNN and SYGVQD (reference sequence). The CDR3 spans 11 residues. The CDR3 region has the DNA TGCGCCAGCAGTGAAGGAGAGACCCAGTACTTC. Protein product: CASSEGETQYF.